This T cell receptor beta chain is from a study of cytomegalovirus exposure and HLA in healthy donors. Overall study: The same platform as the roughly 670 first-cohort repertoires was used for the 120 validation repertoires, a later analysis reported.

Produced via immunoSEQ multiplex PCR; TCRdb's table is partial and in-frame only. Found here are 55,000 to 80,000 clones, approximately 95% of them singletons; the top ten hold approximately 3.4%. Study-level points and caveats: Three chains linked to CMV were shown in vitro to be specific for CMV antigens. Cytomegalovirus status was reportedly diagnosed by the classifier with high sensitivity and specificity.

Comments on this clone: What it binds is not known.

The sample was PBMCs. This receptor was obtained from a man younger than 35 in good health and CMV-seronegative.

The CDR3 protein is CAWSEGDRSNQPQHF. Here the CDR3 DNA reads TGTGCCTGGAGCGAGGGGGACAGGAGCAATCAGCCCCAGCATTTT. The chain combines TRBV30 with TRBJ1-5; 8 positions match TRBD1. With 3 bases clipped from V and 1 base from J, the junction kept 5 bases outside the gene matches. The germline V gene encodes CDR1 GTSNPN and CDR2 SVGIG (reference sequence). CDR3 length: 15 amino acids. Full variable domain (remainder filled in from reference TRBV30 and TRBJ1-5): SQTIHQWPATLVQPVGSPLSLECTVEGTSNPNLYWYRQAAGRGLQLLFYSVGIGQISSEVPQNLSASRPQDRQFILSSKKLLLSDSGFYLCAWSEGDRSNQPQHFGDGTRLSIL.